A selection of T cell receptor beta chains follows, all from one sample in a study of T-cell memory formation after mild COVID-19. TCRdb reprocessed the 5' RACE reads with MiXCR, giving one entry per CDR3 protein. The table records 300,000 to 400,000 distinct CDR3 sequences, more than 15% of them present only once. Sequencing input: PBMCs or a T cell subset sorted from them (not recorded which). The receptors were sampled from a man younger than 35 who had mild COVID-19 (a few samples of this study predate the infection). Cell type and time point are not known. Both conserved end residues are part of each CDR3. D genes are given only for firm matches. Clone size is given for some rows only: seen once, a few or many times, or a class if the clone is expanded.

D gene	clone size	V gene	J gene	CDR3 DNA	CDR3 protein
TRBD2	few	TRBV7-3	TRBJ2-2	TGTGCCAGCAGCTACACCGGGACTAGCGGGGCCGGGGAGCTGTTTTTT	CASSYTGTSGAGELFF
TRBD1	few	TRBV6-5	TRBJ2-3	TGTGCCAGCAGTTACCCCGCTCCGGGACAGGGGTGCACAGATACGCAGTATTTT	CASSYPAPGQGCTDTQYF
.	many	TRBV20-1	TRBJ2-3	TGCAGTGCTAGAGGGACCACAGATACGCAGTATTTT	CSARGTTDTQYF
TRBD2	few	TRBV20-1	TRBJ2-2	TGCAGTGCTAGAGCCGGTCTAGCGGGGGGCCGCACCGGGGAGCTGTTTTTT	CSARAGLAGGRTGELFF
TRBD2	few	TRBV4-3	TRBJ2-7	TGCGCCAGCAGCCAACCGAACCCGAAGCGGTTCGCGGAGCGGGGGGGCCCCTACGAGCAGTACTTC	CASSQPNPKRFAERGGPYEQYF
.	.	TRBV20-1	TRBJ2-3	TGCAGTGCTAGAACGGAGGCGCCTTACCCACAGGGTACGCAGTATTTT	CSARTEAPYPQGTQYF
.	few	TRBV6-6	TRBJ1-1	TGTGCCAGCACCATGGGGGGGCAAGCTTTCTTT	CASTMGGQAFF
TRBD1	many	TRBV7-6	TRBJ2-1	TGTGCCAGCAGCTTCAGCCGCGAGACAGGGTGGTACAATGAGCAGTTCTTC	CASSFSRETGWYNEQFF
.	many	TRBV5-1	TRBJ2-1	TGCGCCAGCAGCTTGTTCGGGGTTCGGAATGAGCAGTTCTTC	CASSLFGVRNEQFF
.	few	TRBV12-3/TRBV12-4	TRBJ1-1	TGTGCCAGCAGTTTAGCGCTTGGGGCTGAAGCTTTCTTT	CASSLALGAEAFF
.	many	TRBV7-3	TRBJ2-7	TGTGCCAGCAGCTTGAGGGGAGGCGAGCAGTACTTC	CASSLRGGEQYF
.	many	TRBV12-3/TRBV12-4	TRBJ2-1	TGTGCCAGCGTCTCGCAGGGCTATGAGCAGTTCTTC	CASVSQGYEQFF
TRBD1	.	TRBV4-3	TRBJ1-5	TGCGCCAGCAGCCAAGACGACAGGGCGCCGGGGGATAGCAATCAGCCCCAGCATTTT	CASSQDDRAPGDSNQPQHF
.	many	TRBV5-1	TRBJ2-1	TGCGCCAGCAGCTTGAGCAAGTTGAATGAGCAGTTCTTC	CASSLSKLNEQFF
.	few	TRBV5-1	TRBJ1-1	TGCGCCAGCACACGAGGGACCTCCGGGGACACTGAAGCTTTCTTT	CASTRGTSGDTEAFF
TRBD1	.	TRBV19	TRBJ1-2	TGTGCCAGTAGTCCTTGGGGGTCGACAGGGAACCATGGCTACACCTTC	CASSPWGSTGNHGYTF
.	many	TRBV6-6	TRBJ1-5	TGTGCCAGCACCAAAGACGGCTACGGGTTAAATCAGCCCCAGCATTTT	CASTKDGYGLNQPQHF
TRBD1	few	TRBV6-5	TRBJ1-2	TGTGCCAGCAGTCACGAGGACAGGGGATGGTATGGCTACACCTTC	CASSHEDRGWYGYTF
.	.	TRBV12-3/TRBV12-4	TRBJ2-3	TGTGCCAGCAGTCCCCCGGGACGGGGAGATACGCAGTATTTT	CASSPPGRGDTQYF
TRBD2	few	TRBV28	TRBJ2-5	TGTGCCAGCAGTCCTAGCGGAGGATGGGGAGAGACCCAGTACTTC	CASSPSGGWGETQYF
.	.	TRBV20-1	TRBJ1-4	TGCAGTGCAAGATGGGCAACTAATGAAAAACTGTTTTTT	CSARWATNEKLFF
.	few	TRBV6-5	TRBJ1-4	TGTGCCAGCAGTCGGGCCTTAACTGCAACTAATGAAAAACTGTTTTTT	CASSRALTATNEKLFF
TRBD2	few	TRBV6-2/TRBV6-3	TRBJ2-2	TGTGCCAGCACCAAACTAGCGGGGGTGGTCACCGGGGAGCTGTTTTTT	CASTKLAGVVTGELFF
.	few	TRBV5-1	TRBJ1-6	TGCGCCAGCAGCTACCAGAGTTTGGGTTCACCCCTCCACTTT	CASSYQSLGSPLHF
TRBD2	many	TRBV7-2	TRBJ2-7	TGTGCCAGCAGCTTAGGGATAGCGGGGGCCGTATACGAGCAGTACTTC	CASSLGIAGAVYEQYF
.	.	TRBV4-1	TRBJ1-2	TGCGCCAGCAGCCAAGCCTACGCCTATGGCTACACCTTC	CASSQAYAYGYTF
TRBD1	.	TRBV25-1	TRBJ1-1	TGTGCCAGCAGTCCCGGACTCGGACAGGGATCCGCTGAAGCTTTCTTT	CASSPGLGQGSAEAFF
.	.	TRBV9	TRBJ2-3	TGTGCCAGCAGCGTCCTTACAGATACGCAGTATTTT	CASSVLTDTQYF
.	few	TRBV3-1	TRBJ2-7	TGTGCCAGCAGCCAAGAGGAAGGGAGCGAGCAGTACTTC	CASSQEEGSEQYF
TRBD1	few	TRBV20-1	TRBJ1-1	TGCAGTGCTACAGGGACAGGGGGCCGGGGAGGCACTGAAGCTTTCTTT	CSATGTGGRGGTEAFF
TRBD1	.	TRBV12-3/TRBV12-4	TRBJ1-1	TGTGCCAGCAGTTTAGGACAGGGCTCCAACACTGAAGCTTTCTTT	CASSLGQGSNTEAFF
TRBD2	.	TRBV3-1	TRBJ2-5	TGTGCCAGCAGCCAAGATCAAGCGGGGGCTCCGCCAGAGACCCAGTACTTC	CASSQDQAGAPPETQYF
.	.	TRBV10-2	TRBJ2-3	TGCGCCAGCAGTGCGGGCCAGGGTATCTCAGATACGCAGTATTTT	CASSAGQGISDTQYF
TRBD2	.	TRBV5-1	TRBJ2-3	TGCGCCAGCAGTTCAGGACTAGCGGGGGGGCCCGCAGATACGCAGTATTTT	CASSSGLAGGPADTQYF
.	.	TRBV7-6	TRBJ1-1	TGTGCCAGCAGCTCTCTACCGACAGCCCTGAACACTGAAGCTTTCTTT	CASSSLPTALNTEAFF
.	.	TRBV12-3/TRBV12-4	TRBJ1-5	TGTGCCAGCAGTTTTAGGAGTAGCGATCAGCCCCAGCATTTT	CASSFRSSDQPQHF
.	.	TRBV6-5	TRBJ2-3	TGTGCCAGCAGTTATGATACCGCAGATACGCAGTATTTT	CASSYDTADTQYF
.	.	TRBV12-3/TRBV12-4	TRBJ1-4	TGTGCCAGCAGCCTTGGGGGAAGCATCGGAAAACTGTTTTTT	CASSLGGSIGKLFF
.	.	TRBV7-2	TRBJ1-1	TGTGCCAGCAGCACCGGGGCAAACACTGAAGCTTTCTTT	CASSTGANTEAFF
.	.	TRBV14	TRBJ2-2	TGTGCCAGCAGCCGCCTAAATGGGCTAGCGAACACCGGGGAGCTGTTTTTT	CASSRLNGLANTGELFF
TRBD1	.	TRBV6-2/TRBV6-3	TRBJ1-2	TGTGCCAGCAACCCGGGACAGGGCTCCGGCTACACCTTC	CASNPGQGSGYTF
.	.	TRBV29-1	TRBJ1-1	TGCAGCCCAGGCCCCACTGAAGCTTTCTTT	CSPGPTEAFF
TRBD2	.	TRBV6-6	TRBJ2-3	TGTGCCAGCAGTTACGATGGGAGGGCCCGGGAAGATACGCAGTATTTT	CASSYDGRAREDTQYF
TRBD2	.	TRBV20-1	TRBJ2-3	TGCAGTGCCGGACTAGCGGGGGGCCTTAGCACAGATACGCAGTATTTT	CSAGLAGGLSTDTQYF
.	few	TRBV7-3	TRBJ1-1	TGTGCCAGCAGCTTTACGATGAACACTGAAGCTTTCTTT	CASSFTMNTEAFF
.	many	TRBV10-3	TRBJ2-3	TGTGCCACCTACGACAGCACAGATACGCAGTATTTT	CATYDSTDTQYF
.	.	TRBV24-1	TRBJ2-3	TGTGCCACCAGTGATCACACCACAGATACGCAGTATTTT	CATSDHTTDTQYF
.	few	TRBV28	TRBJ2-5	TGTGCCAGCAGTTCCAGCACCCAAGAGACCCAGTACTTC	CASSSSTQETQYF
.	few	TRBV11-2	TRBJ1-2	TGTGCCAGCAGCCCGGAAGAGAGTTTCATAAGCGGGTATGGCTACACCTTC	CASSPEESFISGYGYTF
.	.	TRBV5-1	TRBJ2-4	TGCGCCAGCAGCTTGGGACAGGGACTTGACATTCAGTACTTC	CASSLGQGLDIQYF
.	few	TRBV4-1	TRBJ2-3	TGCGCCAGCAGCCAGGGGGAGGAGCGCACAGATACGCAGTATTTT	CASSQGEERTDTQYF